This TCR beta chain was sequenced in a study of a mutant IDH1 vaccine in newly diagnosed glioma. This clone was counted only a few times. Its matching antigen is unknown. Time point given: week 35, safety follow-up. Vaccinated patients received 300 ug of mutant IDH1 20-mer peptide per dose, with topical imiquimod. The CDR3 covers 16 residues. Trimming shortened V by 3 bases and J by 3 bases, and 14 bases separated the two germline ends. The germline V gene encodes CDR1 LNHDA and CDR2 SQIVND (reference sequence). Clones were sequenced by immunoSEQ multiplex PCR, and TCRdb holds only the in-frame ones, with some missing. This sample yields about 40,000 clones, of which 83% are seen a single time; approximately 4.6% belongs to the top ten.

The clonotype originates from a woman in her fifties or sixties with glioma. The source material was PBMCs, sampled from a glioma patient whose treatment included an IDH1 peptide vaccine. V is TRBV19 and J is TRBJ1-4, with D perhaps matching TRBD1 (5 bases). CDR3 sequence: CASSMGQPTPNEKLFF. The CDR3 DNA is TGTGCCAGTAGTATGGGGCAGCCTACGCCTAATGAAAAACTGTTTTTT.